This T cell receptor (beta chain) was captured in a study of beta chain features in type 1 diabetes. At the level of the study: Patients and healthy donors were similar in age, gender and cell yields.

As to this clone: Its antigen is as yet unknown.

Germline assignment: CDR1 SGDLS and CDR2 YYNGEE. V was pared by 0 bases and J by 0 bases, with 6 bases between. CDR3 length: 14 residues. Whole-study findings and limits: Shorter templates might be favored by PCR, and equally so in patients and in controls. Cells that show high TCR expression could be over-represented by cDNA sequencing. In all four CD4+ subsets, TCRB CDR3 length was significantly, moderately reduced in type 1 diabetes.

The isolated RNA, all of it, was reverse transcribed, so expressed TCRB transcripts were what got sequenced. The read count averaged roughly 4 million across naive, central memory and regulatory T cell samples. Generated by immunoSEQ multiplex PCR, the TCRdb table keeps only in-frame clones and is missing some. This table holds over 200,000 clones, 11% found once. The receptor was isolated from a man younger than 45 with type 1 diabetes. The sequenced sample was naive CD4+ T cells from blood. The chain carries TRBV9 and TRBJ2-5, with no clear D. The CDR3 bases are TGTGCCAGCAGCGTAGACAGAAACCAAGAGACCCAGTACTTC. The encoded protein is CASSVDRNQETQYF.